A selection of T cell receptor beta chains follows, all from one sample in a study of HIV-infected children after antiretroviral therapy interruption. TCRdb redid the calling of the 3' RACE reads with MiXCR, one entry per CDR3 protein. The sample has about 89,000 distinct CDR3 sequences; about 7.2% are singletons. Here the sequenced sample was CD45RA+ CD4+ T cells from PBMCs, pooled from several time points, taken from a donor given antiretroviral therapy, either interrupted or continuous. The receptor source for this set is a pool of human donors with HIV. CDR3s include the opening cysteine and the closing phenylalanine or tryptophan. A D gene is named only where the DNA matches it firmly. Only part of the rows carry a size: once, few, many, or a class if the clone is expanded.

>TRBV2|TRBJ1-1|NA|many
TGTGCCCCCCGGCGCGAGGGGCTGGGCACTGAAGCTTTCTTT
CAPRREGLGTEAFF
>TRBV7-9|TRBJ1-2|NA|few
TGTGCCAGCAGCTGGGGGGGTCAAGGCTACACCTTC
CASSWGGQGYTF
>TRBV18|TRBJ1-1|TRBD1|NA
TGTGCCAGCTCAACATCCAGGGGGGACACTGAAGCTTTCTTT
CASSTSRGDTEAFF
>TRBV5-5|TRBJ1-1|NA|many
TGTGCCAGCAGCTTATTGGCGGCCCAGGGGAGTGAAGCTTTCTTT
CASSLLAAQGSEAFF
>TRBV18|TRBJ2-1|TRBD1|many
TGTGCCAGCTCACCAGTGGACAGGGGCCGGAATGAGCAGTTCTTC
CASSPVDRGRNEQFF
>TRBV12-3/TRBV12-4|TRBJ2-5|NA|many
TGTGCCAGCAGTTTGGAGAGGAAAGAGACCCAGTACTTC
CASSLERKETQYF
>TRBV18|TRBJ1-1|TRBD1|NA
TGTGCCAGCTCACCAGCTGACAGGGGAACTGAAGCTTTCTTT
CASSPADRGTEAFF
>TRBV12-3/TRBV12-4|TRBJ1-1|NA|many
TGTGCCAGCAGTTTCAGGCCTATGAACACTGAAGCTTTCTTT
CASSFRPMNTEAFF
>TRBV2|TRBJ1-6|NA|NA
TGTGCCAGCAATCGGGATAATAATTCACCCCTCCACTTT
CASNRDNNSPLHF
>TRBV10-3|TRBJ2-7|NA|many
TGTGCCATCAATCAGAGGGCATCCTACGAGCAGTACTTC
CAINQRASYEQYF
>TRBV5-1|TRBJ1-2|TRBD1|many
TGCGCCAGCAGCCTACAGGGGGCTAACTATGGCTACACCTTC
CASSLQGANYGYTF
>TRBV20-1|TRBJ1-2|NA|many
TGCAGTGCGAGCAGTACGGGAATACCCAACACCTTC
CSASSTGIPNTF
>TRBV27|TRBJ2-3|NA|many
TGTGCCAGCAGTTCCCTACTCCCGTCAGATACGCAGTATTTT
CASSSLLPSDTQYF
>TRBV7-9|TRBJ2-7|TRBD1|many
TGTGCCAGCAGCTTAGGGGACAGCTCCTACGAGCAGTACTTC
CASSLGDSSYEQYF
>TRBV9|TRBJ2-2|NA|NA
TGTGCCAGCAGCGTAGTCCCCCGCACCGGGGAGCTGTTTTTT
CASSVVPRTGELFF
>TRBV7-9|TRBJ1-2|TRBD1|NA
TGTGCCAGCAGCACCCGAAGAGGGACAGACCAGCAAACTAACTATGGCTACACCTTC
CASSTRRGTDQQTNYGYTF
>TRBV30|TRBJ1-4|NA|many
TGTGCCTGGAGTGATCAGGGAGCAAAACTGTTTTTT
CAWSDQGAKLFF
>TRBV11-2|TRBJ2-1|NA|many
TGTGCCAGCCGAGTGGCTAATGAGCAGTTCTTC
CASRVANEQFF
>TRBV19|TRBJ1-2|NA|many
TGTGCCAGTAGTATTTCCGACAGCCTCGTCTATGGCTACACCTTC
CASSISDSLVYGYTF
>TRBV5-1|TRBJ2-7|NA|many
TGCGCCAGCAGCTTTGCAGGGCACGAATCCTACGAGCAGTACTTC
CASSFAGHESYEQYF
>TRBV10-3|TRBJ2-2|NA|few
TGTGCCATCAGTGATTGGACAGCAAACACCGGGGAGCTGTTTTTT
CAISDWTANTGELFF
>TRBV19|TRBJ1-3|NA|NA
TGTGCCAGTAGTTCTAGGGCGACCGGGTCTGGAAACACCATATATTTT
CASSSRATGSGNTIYF
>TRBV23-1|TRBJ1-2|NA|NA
TGCGCCAAGTCGTTCGGTGATGGCTACACCTTC
CAKSFGDGYTF
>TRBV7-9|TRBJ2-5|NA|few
TGTGCCAGCAGCTCCCAGCGGAGATACCAAGAGACCCAGTACTTC
CASSSQRRYQETQYF
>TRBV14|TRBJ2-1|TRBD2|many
TGTGCCAGCAGCCTCGGACTAGCGGGTTACAATGAGCAGTTCTTC
CASSLGLAGYNEQFF
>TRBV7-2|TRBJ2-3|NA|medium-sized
TGTGCCAGCAGCTTTCCCCTCGGTAGTAGGTCTGGCACAGATACGCAGTATTTT
CASSFPLGSRSGTDTQYF
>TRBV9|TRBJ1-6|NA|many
TGTGCCAGCAGCGGAGAACCGGGACAACCCCTAAGGAGGCCCCTCCACTTT
CASSGEPGQPLRRPLHF
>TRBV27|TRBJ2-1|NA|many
TGTGCCAGCAGTGAGAGGGAATCCTACAATGAGCAGTTCTTC
CASSERESYNEQFF
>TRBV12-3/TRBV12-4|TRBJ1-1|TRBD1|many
TGTGCCAGCAGTCTCCGGGACAGGGGAAATGCTGAAGCTTTCTTT
CASSLRDRGNAEAFF
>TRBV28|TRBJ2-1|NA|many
TGTGCCAGCAGTTTATCGGTCCAACCCCCCTCCTACAATGAGCAGTTCTTC
CASSLSVQPPSYNEQFF
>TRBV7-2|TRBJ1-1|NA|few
TGTGCCAGCAGCTTAGTTATCGCTGAAGCTTTCTTT
CASSLVIAEAFF